This T cell receptor (beta chain) was captured by sequencing in a study of Graves' ophthalmopathy and Graves' hyperthyroidism. Using RNA transcripts, the TCR beta CDR3 regions were amplified. Second-round multiplex PCR came after first-round RT-PCR with HTBI primers. TCRdb used MiXCR to reprocess the multiplex PCR reads, holding one entry per CDR3 protein. The table has over a million distinct CDR3 sequences, approximately 35% seen once. The germline CDR1 and CDR2 sequences are DFQATT and SNEGSKA (reference sequence). The CDR3 spans 15 residues. The V gene end was trimmed by 3 bases and the J gene end by 1 base; junction bases not matched to a gene: 5.

J is TRBJ2-2 and V is TRBV20-1, with TRBD1 matching 7 bases. The sequenced sample consisted of peripheral blood or thyroid tissue (not recorded which). This receptor was taken from an adult man with Graves' hyperthyroidism. The CDR3 region has the DNA TGCAGTGCTAGGCGACAGGGTGGGAACACCGGGGAGCTGTTTTTT. Translated, it gives CSARRQGGNTGELFF.